This T cell receptor (beta chain) was identified in a study of a mutant IDH1 vaccine in newly diagnosed glioma (dated by TCRdb to the early 2020s). About the investigation overall: Vaccination began 4-6 weeks after radiotherapy alone, or alongside temozolomide cycles in the chemotherapy-containing groups. Longitudinal TCRB deep sequencing was performed for 25 to 30 treated patients wherever samples were available for exploratory analyses. Prior to enrollment, patients had been given standard therapy consisting of radiotherapy alone, temozolomide alone, or radiochemotherapy with temozolomide, with the combination given to most patients. Peripheral blood was collected at six visits: V03 (baseline), V05, V07, V10, V12 and V13. The week-35 safety follow-up was designated visit V12, and the week-47 end of study was designated visit V13. Of the approximately 33 treated patients, around 62% were male and approximately 38% were female, and a mean age of around 40 years was recorded.

For this clone: No antigen is known for it. No base qualities exist here, and no much larger clone lies one base off it.

Looking up the germline V gene yields CDR1 SQVTM and CDR2 ANQGSEA. CDR3 length: 13 amino acids, cysteine to phenylalanine. Kept here is only the CDR3 DNA, which spans 39 bases and is read in frame from base 1. The junction carries 19 bases between V and J, which are trimmed by 4 bases and 12 bases respectively. The time point label for this specimen denotes: week 35, safety follow-up. Every vaccine dose consisted of 300 ug of a 20-mer mutant IDH1 peptide in Montanide, administered subcutaneously together with topical imiquimod. Patients were given eight vaccinations, in weeks 1, 3, 5, 7, 11, 15, 19 and 23, which matched visits V03 through V10. Newly diagnosed WHO grade 3 or 4 IDH1-mutant astrocytomas showing loss of nuclear ATRX were present in the donors. The samples were drawn from NOA16, a multicentre, single-arm, open-label phase I trial in Germany that tested a mutant IDH1 peptide vaccine in humans for the first time. Genomic DNA for TCRB sequencing was extracted from EDTA blood using the DNeasy Blood and Tissue Kit.

General study outcomes and caveats: Immune responses induced by the vaccine were seen in about 93% of patients across multiple MHC alleles. Pseudoprogression appeared unrelated to alterations in the top peripheral T cell clonotypes detected by TCRB sequencing. According to the authors, sample limitations meant that analyses of patient blood samples could not be reproduced. Availability determined which PBMC samples were chosen for TCRB deep sequencing.

Library prep was done by the immunoSEQ multiplex PCR assay. Rearranged TCR beta chain sequences were amplified with the hsTCRB Kit following the manufacturer's protocol. TCRB libraries were sequenced on an Illumina MiSeq. In the source study's methods: The kit vendor's proprietary platform handled demultiplexing, trimming and gene mapping. What TCRdb holds here is the immuneACCESS table cut down to in-frame rearrangements. Part of the clones is not present; checked against another copy, under half of the missing clones reflect an unresolved V gene, and the others are unexplained. The DNA gave D and trimming, while V, J and clone size come from that table. The sample contains about 32,000 clones, roughly 79% of them found a single time. The ten top clones hold about 9.3% of the sample.

The sample in question was PBMCs, obtained from a glioma patient whose treatment included an IDH1 peptide vaccine. The rearrangement joined TRBV29-1 to TRBJ2-1, with the D gene uncertain. The sequence derives from a young woman with glioma. Some clones in this sample may be carry-over from other donors' samples. This receptor carries the CDR3 CSVVGGPVLGQFF. The DNA sequence is as follows: TGCAGCGTTGTTGGTGGGCCCGTCCTCGGGCAGTTCTTC.